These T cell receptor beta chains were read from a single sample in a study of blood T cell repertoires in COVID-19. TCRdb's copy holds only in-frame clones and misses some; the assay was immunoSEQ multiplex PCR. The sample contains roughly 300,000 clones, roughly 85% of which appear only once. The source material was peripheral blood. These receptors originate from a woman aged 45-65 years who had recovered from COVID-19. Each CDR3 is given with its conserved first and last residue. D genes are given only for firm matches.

CASRPDRAGEKLFF | TRBD1 | TRBJ1-4 | TRBV28 | 14
CASSQRDGGHYGYTF | . | TRBJ1-2 | TRBV4-1 | 15
CASSPPSDEQFF | . | TRBJ2-1 | TRBV6-6 | 12
CASSKPGLAATGELFF | TRBD2 | TRBJ2-2 | TRBV28 | 16
CASSASGNQPQHF | . | TRBJ1-5 | TRBV5-1 | 13
CASSYLGATNEKLFF | . | TRBJ1-4 | TRBV6-5 | 15
CASSSGRGVGTDTQYF | . | TRBJ2-3 | TRBV7-3 | 16
CATSRAGTGGETQYF | TRBD1 | TRBJ2-5 | TRBV15 | 15
CASSEKSGRDATNEKLFF | . | TRBJ1-4 | TRBV6-1 | 18
CASSQVDFSNRVGELFF | . | TRBJ2-2 | TRBV4-1 | 17
CASSTTSGIKQFF | . | TRBJ2-1 | TRBV9 | 13
CASSVTQTGRETQYF | TRBD1 | TRBJ2-5 | TRBV9 | 15
CASSYWGQAKNYGYTF | TRBD1 | TRBJ1-2 | TRBV6-5 | 16
CASTFVTSEKLFF | . | TRBJ1-4 | TRBV19 | 13
CASSQRDRGPEKLFF | TRBD1 | TRBJ1-4 | TRBV3-1/TRBV3-2 | 15
CASSLRFGRSGEQYF | . | TRBJ2-7 | TRBV11-1 | 15
CASSRSGDTGELFF | . | TRBJ2-2 | TRBV27 | 14
CASSIRGLNTEAFF | TRBD1 | TRBJ1-1 | TRBV19 | 14
CASHRGEETQYF | TRBD1 | TRBJ2-5 | TRBV28 | 12
CASSPSSSSYNEQFF | . | TRBJ2-1 | TRBV18 | 15
CASSKGGVTEKLFF | . | TRBJ1-4 | TRBV9 | 14
CASSYRTVREGYEQYF | TRBD2 | TRBJ2-7 | TRBV6-2/TRBV6-3 | 16
CASSFYQADGNTIYF | . | TRBJ1-3 | TRBV6-2/TRBV6-3 | 15
CASTLFLDRGDTGELFF | TRBD1 | TRBJ2-2 | TRBV19 | 17
CASSPTGPPSGTDNIQYF | . | TRBJ2-4 | TRBV7-3 | 18
CASSTGQGDDEQFF | TRBD1 | TRBJ2-1 | TRBV7-2 | 14
CASSLRTGGFDEQFF | TRBD1 | TRBJ2-1 | TRBV5-1 | 15
CASSPGHLLEAFF | . | TRBJ1-1 | TRBV11-2 | 13
CASSQGGLAGTSTDTQYF | TRBD2 | TRBJ2-3 | TRBV4-3 | 18
CASSQNRGLRFF | TRBD1 | TRBJ1-4 | TRBV14 | 12
CASSSRGGDTEAFF | . | TRBJ1-1 | TRBV4-2 | 14
CAWSLQGDTQYF | . | TRBJ2-3 | TRBV30 | 12
CASSVSSYTF | . | TRBJ1-2 | TRBV9 | 10
CASSDSSNSPLHF | . | TRBJ1-6 | TRBV6-4 | 13
CASSIQNSPLHF | . | TRBJ1-6 | TRBV7-2 | 12
CAISDPPGLAGGRGSYNEQFF | TRBD2 | TRBJ2-1 | TRBV10-3 | 21
CASSIMVGQGLYNEQFF | . | TRBJ2-1 | TRBV19 | 17